These 31 T cell receptor beta chains were sequenced from one sample in a study of T-cell memory formation after mild COVID-19. TCRdb reprocessed the 5' RACE reads via MiXCR and lists one record per CDR3 protein. The sample has about 190,000 distinct CDR3 sequences; 27% are singletons. What was sequenced was PBMCs or a T cell subset sorted from them (not recorded which). The receptors come from an adult woman who had mild COVID-19 (a few samples of this study predate the infection). Cell type and time point are not known.

This chain links TRBV28 with TRBJ2-1; TRBD2 agrees at 7 bases. The junction had 6 bases not matched to a gene; V was cut back by 5 bases and J by 2 bases. The CDR3 has 15 residues. Per germline, CDR1 MDHEN and CDR2 SYDVKM. The CDR3 coding sequence is TGTGCCAGCAGTCGGTGGGGGGGAACCTACAATGAGCAGTTCTTC. Protein sequence: CASSRWGGTYNEQFF.

V is TRBV7-2 and J is TRBJ1-2, with 12 bases that match TRBD1. Per the germline V gene, CDR1 is SGHTA and CDR2 is FQGNSA. J was trimmed by 4 bases and V by 6 bases; bases with no gene match: 6. The length of the CDR3 is 15 residues. Here the CDR3 reads CASRGTGGRGYGYTF. CDR3 nucleotides: TGTGCCAGCAGGGGGACAGGGGGCCGAGGCTATGGCTACACCTTC.

The table lists this clonotype with a few counts. The chain carries TRBV19 and TRBJ1-5; TRBD1 is a possible D gene (6 bases). CDR3 length: 13 amino acids. Trimming left V 5 bases short and J 9 bases short, with 14 bases between. The germline V gene encodes CDR1 LNHDA and CDR2 SQIVND (reference sequence). This CDR3 is CASSPTGYGPQHF. DNA for the CDR3: TGTGCCAGTAGTCCTACAGGGTATGGGCCCCAGCATTTT. Full variable domain (missing parts from reference TRBV19 and TRBJ1-5): DGGITQSPKYLFRKEGQNVTLSCEQNLNHDAMYWYRQDPGQGLRLIYYSQIVNDFQKGDIAEGYSVSREKKESFPLTVTSAQKNPTAFYLCASSPTGYGPQHFGDGTRLSIL.

This clonotype has more than one count but fewer than ten. The chain couples TRBV7-2 to TRBJ1-1; tentative D call: TRBD1 (6 bases). The ends were cut back, 5 bases at V and 0 bases at J, with 16 bases in the middle. The CDR3 has 16 residues. Germline lookup yields CDR1 SGHTA and CDR2 FQGNSA. For the CDR3, the DNA is TGTGCCAGCAGCCAGCCCCCCGGGGGCTTGAACACTGAAGCTTTCTTT. This gives the protein CASSQPPGGLNTEAFF.

The V call is TRBV6-5, the J call TRBJ1-1; D is perhaps TRBD1 (5 bases). V lost 0 bases, J lost 1 base, and 9 bases lay in between. This CDR3 comprises 15 residues. Germline CDR1 reads MNHEY; CDR2 reads SVGAGI. CDR3 sequence (DNA): TGTGCCAGCAGTTACTCTAGGGGTGGGAACACTGAAGCTTTCTTT. Its protein is CASSYSRGGNTEAFF.

Many counts were recorded for this clonotype. The chain uses TRBV7-3 and TRBJ2-1; TRBD2 matches 10 bases. This CDR3 spans 15 amino acids. From germline, CDR1 is SGHTA and CDR2 FQGTGA. V was clipped by 5 bases and J by 4 bases; unmatched bases: 5. The CDR3 here is CASSPGTSAYNEQFF. CDR3 sequence (DNA): TGTGCCAGCAGCCCAGGGACTAGCGCTTACAATGAGCAGTTCTTC.

This clonotype was counted ten times or more. The chain combines TRBV24-1 with TRBJ1-1, with TRBD1 matching 11 bases. V dropped 3 bases and J dropped 6; count of bases not matched to a gene: 8. The CDR3 runs to 16 residues. Per germline, CDR1 KGHDR and CDR2 SFDVKD. CDR3 sequence reads: CATSDTGQGAFAEAFF. CDR3 DNA sequence: TGTGCCACCAGTGATACCGGACAGGGGGCATTCGCTGAAGCTTTCTTT.

The V and J genes are TRBV4-1 and TRBJ2-1, with D perhaps matching TRBD2 (6 bases). CDR3 length equals 15 residues. The V gene lost 2 bases and the J gene lost 12 bases, with 20 bases spanning the gap. In germline, CDR1 is MGHRA, CDR2 YSYEKL. In nucleotides, the CDR3 is TGCGCCAGCAGCCAAATTAGTATCCCGGGGGAATTGCAGTTCTTC. Residues: CASSQISIPGELQFF.

This clonotype has a handful of counts. The J gene is TRBJ2-7, the V gene TRBV25-1, with 7 positions matching TRBD2. J was trimmed by 3 bases and V by 4 bases; bases with no gene match: 12. Germline CDR1 MGHDK, CDR2 SYGVNS. The CDR3 spans 16 residues. The CDR3 nucleotides read TGTGCCAGCAGTGGTCTTAGTGCGGGAGAAGGCTACGAGCAGTACTTC. Its protein is CASSGLSAGEGYEQYF.

This chain links TRBV2 with TRBJ1-5; D might be TRBD1 (6 bases). V dropped 2 bases and J dropped 4 bases, with 12 bases sitting between them. CDR1 is SNHLY and CDR2 is FYNNEI in the germline V gene. This CDR3 comprises 15 residues. The CDR3 DNA reads TGTGCCAGCAGTGAAAGGGGGGACTTAAATCAGCCCCAGCATTTT. Encoded protein: CASSERGDLNQPQHF. The full variable domain, its missing parts supplied by reference TRBV2 and TRBJ1-5, is EPEVTQTPSHQVTQMGQEVILRCVPISNHLYFYWYRQILGQKVEFLVSFYNNEISEKSEIFDDQFSVERPDGSNFTLKIRSTKLEDSAMYFCASSERGDLNQPQHFGDGTRLSIL.

This clonotype turned up a few times. CDR3 region: CASSRLTSGGAYEQYF. Written as DNA, the CDR3 is TGTGCCAGCAGTCGACTGACTAGCGGGGGGGCCTACGAGCAGTACTTC. The gene calls are TRBV27 and TRBJ2-7; 14 bases match TRBD2. The junction had 5 bases not matched to a gene; V was cut back by 5 bases and J by 2 bases. The CDR3 has 16 amino acids. Germline loops: CDR1 MNHEY, CDR2 SMNVEV (reference sequence).

The chain carries TRBV7-9 and TRBJ2-7; 7 bases align to TRBD1. The germline V gene has CDR1 SEHNR and CDR2 FQNEAQ (reference sequence). This CDR3 has 13 amino acids. With 6 bases clipped from V and 1 base from J, the junction kept 3 bases outside the gene matches. The CDR3, as DNA: TGTGCCAGCAGGCTGACAGGGTCCTACGAGCAGTACTTC. Protein product: CASRLTGSYEQYF.

The genes are TRBV6-1 and TRBJ1-6; D is uncertain. Trimming removed 0 bases at V and 0 bases at J, with 6 bases between. Germline loops: CDR1 MNHNS, CDR2 SASEGT. The CDR3 length is 16 residues. The CDR3 loop is CASSEARISYNSPLHF. The CDR3 DNA reads TGTGCCAGCAGTGAAGCCAGGATCTCCTATAATTCACCCCTCCACTTT.

This clonotype appeared a few times. The chain carries TRBV12-3 or TRBV12-4 and TRBJ2-5; D is possibly TRBD2 (7 bases). V lost 2 bases, J lost 6 bases, and 16 bases lay in between. The CDR3 runs to 15 residues. CDR3 protein: CASSLSTGGWKTQYF. The CDR3 DNA is TGTGCCAGCAGTTTATCGACGGGGGGCTGGAAGACCCAGTACTTC.

The chain has TRBV2 and TRBJ2-5, with 9 nucleotides matching TRBD2. Germline CDR1 SNHLY, CDR2 FYNNEI. This CDR3 region has 15 residues. V lost 5 bases to trimming and J lost 5 bases; unmatched junction nucleotides: 9. Written as DNA, the CDR3 is TGTGCCAGCAGTCGGAATAGCGGGAGTGCGGAGACCCAGTACTTC. Translated: CASSRNSGSAETQYF.

This chain's CDR3 is CAWSVNGGAYGYTF. CDR3 sequence (DNA): TGTGCCTGGAGTGTAAACGGGGGGGCCTATGGCTACACCTTC. The chain recombines TRBV30 with TRBJ1-2, with D tentatively TRBD1 (6 bases). The CDR3 covers 14 residues. Germline V CDR1 and CDR2: GTSNPN, SVGIG (reference sequence). Between the trimmed V and J ends, which lost 0 bases and 4 bases, there was a span of 12 bases.

This clonotype was seen a few times. V is TRBV7-3 and J is TRBJ2-5; either TRBD1 or TRBD2 may supply D (6 bases each). Germline V lookup: CDR1 SGHTA, CDR2 FQGTGA. Trimming shortened V by 1 base and J by 5 bases, and 11 bases separated the two germline ends. The CDR3 loop spans 14 amino acids. CDR3 residues: CASSLRGAQETQYF. DNA for the CDR3: TGTGCCAGCAGCTTAAGGGGGGCACAGGAGACCCAGTACTTC.

This clonotype showed up just a few times. This chain uses TRBV15 with TRBJ2-3; TRBD1 aligns across 8 bases. CDR1 is LNHNV, CDR2 YYDKDF, per germline (reference sequence). CDR3 length: 15 amino acids. J gave up 2 bases and V 1 base, and 2 bases lay outside the gene matches. The chain's CDR3 is CATSRGQGLTDTQYF. CDR3 nucleotide sequence: TGTGCCACCAGCAGAGGACAGGGGCTCACAGATACGCAGTATTTT.

This clonotype has a handful of counts. The J gene is TRBJ1-1, the V gene TRBV10-3; D is possibly TRBD1 (6 bases). The V gene's germline CDR1 is ENHRY and CDR2 SYGVKD. Trimming shortened V by 0 bases and J by 3 bases, and 17 bases separated the two germline ends. CDR3 length equals 17 residues. The CDR3 sequence: CAISESGTPPLDTEAFF. DNA of the CDR3: TGTGCCATCAGTGAGTCTGGGACACCGCCCCTGGACACTGAAGCTTTCTTT.

The CDR3 nucleotides are TGTGCCAGCAGCTTAGGGGGGTACACAGATACGCAGTATTTT. This gives the protein CASSLGGYTDTQYF. The genes are TRBV7-2 and TRBJ2-3; D could derive from TRBD1 or TRBD2 (5 bases each). Germline CDR1 and CDR2: SGHTA and FQGNSA. V lost 1 base to trimming and J lost 2 bases, with 7 bases between them. The length of the CDR3 is 14 residues.

The J gene is TRBJ1-1, the V gene TRBV7-9, with D possibly being TRBD1 (6 bases). Trimming stripped 4 bases from V and 4 bases from J, with 19 bases between. The germline gives CDR1 SEHNR, CDR2 FQNEAQ (reference sequence). The CDR3 is made up of 16 amino acids. This CDR3 is CASSSPFRRQVTEAFF. CDR3 in DNA: TGTGCCAGCAGCTCCCCTTTTCGGAGACAGGTCACTGAAGCTTTCTTT.

Here the CDR3 reads CSAQFTSGTGYGNIQYF. In DNA, the CDR3 is TGCAGCGCCCAATTTACCTCCGGGACAGGGTACGGAAACATTCAGTACTTC. V is TRBV29-1 and J is TRBJ2-4; 9 nucleotides align to TRBD1. The germline gives CDR1 SQVTM, CDR2 ANQGSEA. This CDR3 is 17 amino acids long. Trimming removed 7 bases from V and 6 bases from J; junction bases left unmatched: 19.

The chain is built from TRBV4-2 and TRBJ1-1; no clear D gene. V was pared by 0 bases and J by 0 bases, with 17 bases between. Germline V lookup: CDR1 LGHNA, CDR2 YNFKEQ. The CDR3 is made up of 18 amino acids. The CDR3, as DNA: TGTGCCAGCAGCCAAGATCCCGCGGCAGGAAGCATGAACACTGAAGCTTTCTTT. Amino acids: CASSQDPAAGSMNTEAFF.

The chain recombines TRBV13 with TRBJ2-3, with TRBD2 matching 10 bases. The CDR3 runs 19 residues. V lost 2 bases and J lost 7; bases outside the gene matches: 18. CDR1 and CDR2 (germline): PRHDT, FYEKMQ (reference sequence). CDR3 DNA: TGTGCCAGCAGCTTAATGTGGCTAGCGGGAGCAGACCCTTCCAATACGCAGTATTTT. Protein product: CASSLMWLAGADPSNTQYF.

V and J are TRBV27 and TRBJ2-4; perhaps TRBD1 as D (5 bases). Germline V CDR1 and CDR2: MNHEY, SMNVEV (reference sequence). This CDR3 comprises 15 residues. The ends were cut back, 4 bases at V and 0 bases at J, with 10 bases in the middle. Here the CDR3 DNA reads TGTGCCAGCAGTTGGGGCCACCAAGCCAAAAACATTCAGTACTTC. This codes for CASSWGHQAKNIQYF.

The chain employs TRBV12-3 or TRBV12-4 and TRBJ1-6; weak D call: TRBD1 (5 bases). Trimming left V 4 bases short and J 6 bases short, with 13 bases between. The CDR3 length is 15 residues. The DNA of the CDR3 is TGTGCCAGCAGTTCGGGACTCACCGTTAATTCACCCCTCCACTTT. Its translation is CASSSGLTVNSPLHF.

This clonotype has more than one count but fewer than ten. This chain links TRBV7-3 with TRBJ1-2, with unresolved D. Deletions cut 5 bases from V and 4 bases from J, with 20 bases between. The CDR3 sequence is 16 residues long. Germline CDR1 and CDR2: SGHTA and FQGTGA. As DNA, the CDR3 is TGTGCCAGCAGCACCCTCCCCGGGGAAAAGGGCTATGGCTACACCTTC. Translated, it gives CASSTLPGEKGYGYTF.

The chain uses TRBV15 and TRBJ2-3; possibly TRBD2 for D (7 bases). The ends were cut back, 1 base at V and 2 bases at J, with 10 bases in the middle. Germline CDR1 and CDR2: LNHNV and YYDKDF (reference sequence). CDR3 length: 15 residues. The CDR3 here is CATSRGAGATDTQYF. The CDR3 DNA reads as TGTGCCACCAGCAGAGGGGCGGGGGCCACAGATACGCAGTATTTT.

The chain combines TRBV19 with TRBJ1-4; D is uncertain. The CDR3 length is 13 residues. V lost 6 bases and J 7 bases, leaving 12 bases between the germline ends. Germline loops: CDR1 LNHDA, CDR2 SQIVND (reference sequence). The CDR3 is CASSSTRGEKLFF. CDR3 nucleotide sequence: TGTGCCAGTAGCTCCACCCGGGGTGAAAAACTGTTTTTT.

This clonotype was detected a few times. The V gene is TRBV14, the J gene TRBJ2-2; tentative D call: TRBD2 (7 bases). The CDR3 is 17 residues long. V shed 5 bases and J shed 2 bases, with 18 bases lying between them. Per the germline V gene, CDR1 is SGHDN and CDR2 is FVKESK. CDR3 nucleotides: TGTGCCAGCAGCAAGCGGGACATGGGGATCAACACCGGGGAGCTGTTTTTT. Its translation: CASSKRDMGINTGELFF.

The chain joins TRBV7-2 to TRBJ1-5, with 10 bases matching TRBD1. Germline loops: CDR1 SGHTA, CDR2 FQGNSA. The CDR3 spans 16 residues. Trimming cost V 3 bases and J 3 bases; bases outside gene matches: 5. The CDR3 DNA reads TGTGCCAGCAGCTTTGGGACAGGGGCCACCAATCAGCCCCAGCATTTT. This sequence encodes CASSFGTGATNQPQHF. Looking up the rest from reference TRBV7-2 and TRBJ1-5 gives the full variable domain: GAGVSQSPSNKVTEKGKDVELRCDPISGHTALYWYRQSLGQGLEFLIYFQGNSAPDKSGLPSDRFSAERTGGSVSTLTIQRTQQEDSAVYLCASSFGTGATNQPQHFGDGTRLSIL.